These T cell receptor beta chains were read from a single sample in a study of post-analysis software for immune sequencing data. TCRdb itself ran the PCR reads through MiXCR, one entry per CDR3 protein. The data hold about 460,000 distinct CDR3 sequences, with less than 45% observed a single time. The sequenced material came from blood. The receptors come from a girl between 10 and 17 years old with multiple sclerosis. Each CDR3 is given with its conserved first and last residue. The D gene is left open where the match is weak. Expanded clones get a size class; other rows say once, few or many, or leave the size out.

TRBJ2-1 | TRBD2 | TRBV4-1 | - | TGCGCCAGCAGCCATTTAGCGGGACGGGCTTACAATGAGCAGTTCTTC | CASSHLAGRAYNEQFF
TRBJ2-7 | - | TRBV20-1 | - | TGCAGTGCCGAACCGGGGAACAGCTTCTACGAGCAGTACTTC | CSAEPGNSFYEQYF
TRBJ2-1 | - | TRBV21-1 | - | TGTGCCAGCAGCAAAGACTCGAGCCAAAAGAGCTCCTACAATGAGCAGTTCTTC | CASSKDSSQKSSYNEQFF
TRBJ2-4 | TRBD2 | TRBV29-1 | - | TGCAGCGTGCGGGGGACTAGCGGGCGGATGGGGGGAAACATTCAGTACTTC | CSVRGTSGRMGGNIQYF
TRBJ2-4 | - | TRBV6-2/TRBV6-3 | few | TGTGCCAGCAGTCGAGGACAGACGTGCTACTTC | CASSRGQTCYF
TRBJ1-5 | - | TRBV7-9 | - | TGTGCCAGCAGCCCGGTGCAGGTCAATCAGCCCCAGCATTTT | CASSPVQVNQPQHF
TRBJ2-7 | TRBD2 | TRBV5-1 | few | TGCGCCAGCAGCTTGGCTACTTCGACTAGCGGGATTACCTACGAGCAGTACTTC | CASSLATSTSGITYEQYF
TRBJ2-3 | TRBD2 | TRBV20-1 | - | TGCAGTGCTAGAGATCATAGCGGGAGCCCCACAGATACGCAGTATTTT | CSARDHSGSPTDTQYF
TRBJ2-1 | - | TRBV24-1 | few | TGTGCCACCAGTGACGGGAATTACAATGAGCAGTTCTTC | CATSDGNYNEQFF
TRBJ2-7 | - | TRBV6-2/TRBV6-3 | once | TGTGCCAGCAGTCTGCCGGGGTATGACTACGAGCAGTACTTC | CASSLPGYDYEQYF
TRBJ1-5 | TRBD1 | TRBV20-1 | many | TGCAGTGCTACCCGTGCGGGGGGACAGGCTCGGCAGCCCCAGCATTTT | CSATRAGGQARQPQHF
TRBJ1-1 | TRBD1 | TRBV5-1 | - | TGCGCCAGCAGCTTAACAGGGGCTAAGAACACTGAAGCTTTCTTT | CASSLTGAKNTEAFF
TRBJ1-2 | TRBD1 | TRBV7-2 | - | TGTGCCAGCAGCTTCCGGGACAGGGTCGTCTATGGCTACACCTTC | CASSFRDRVVYGYTF
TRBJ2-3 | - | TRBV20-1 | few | TGCAGTGCCAAGAGGGAAGCGGCAGATACGCAGTATTTT | CSAKREAADTQYF
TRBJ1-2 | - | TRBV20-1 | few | TGCAGTGCTAAGGTCTATGGCTACACCTTC | CSAKVYGYTF
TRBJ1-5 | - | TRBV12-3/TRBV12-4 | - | TGTGCCAGCAGTTTCTCTGCGTATAGCAATCAGCCCCAGCATTTT | CASSFSAYSNQPQHF
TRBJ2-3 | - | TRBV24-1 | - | TGTGCCACCAGTCAGGAGCGCACAGATACGCAGTATTTT | CATSQERTDTQYF
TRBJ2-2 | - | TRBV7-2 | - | TGTGCCAGCAGCTTAGATGGCAGCAGCGGGGAGCTGTTTTTT | CASSLDGSSGELFF
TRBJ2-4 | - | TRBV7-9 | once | TGTGCCAGCAGCAACTCGGCGGCCAAAAACATTCAGTACTTC | CASSNSAAKNIQYF
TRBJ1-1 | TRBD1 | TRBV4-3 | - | TGCGCCAGCAGCCATGCTCTCCCGGGACAGGGGAACACTGAAGCTTTCTTT | CASSHALPGQGNTEAFF
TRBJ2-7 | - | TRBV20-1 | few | TGCAGCCACGTTACCGGGACGGGCGGCTACGAGCAGTACTTC | CSHVTGTGGYEQYF
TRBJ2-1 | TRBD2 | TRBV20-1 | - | TGCAGTGTTACTAGCGGCTCCCACAATGAGCAGTTCTTC | CSVTSGSHNEQFF
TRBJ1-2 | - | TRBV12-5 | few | TGTGCTAGTGGTTTGGACGGGGGCGGGTACACCTTC | CASGLDGGGYTF
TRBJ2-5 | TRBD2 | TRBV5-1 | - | TGCGCCAGCAGCACTGGGACTAGCGGGAGTCGAGAGACCCAGTACTTC | CASSTGTSGSRETQYF
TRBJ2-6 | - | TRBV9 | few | TGTGCCAGCAGCGTAGCGCCAGGCGATCCTGGGGCCAACGTCCTGACTTTC | CASSVAPGDPGANVLTF
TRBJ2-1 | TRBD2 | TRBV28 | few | TGTGCCAGCAGTTTAGTCGTTGGGCCGGGAGGCGATGAGCAGTTCTTC | CASSLVVGPGGDEQFF
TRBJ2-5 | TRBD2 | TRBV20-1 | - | TGCAGTGCCGTTAGCGGGGGGCTCCTCCAAGAGACCCAGTACTTC | CSAVSGGLLQETQYF
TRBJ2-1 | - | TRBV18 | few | TGTGCCAGCTCGCCGCCGGTACGGGAGCGTATGGATGAGCAGTTCTTC | CASSPPVRERMDEQFF
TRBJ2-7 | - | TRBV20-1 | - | TGCAGTGCTAGCGGGCAGGGCGGCTACGAGCAGTACTTC | CSASGQGGYEQYF
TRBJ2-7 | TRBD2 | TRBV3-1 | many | TGTGCCAGCAGCCAACAGCGGGAGGTCGGCTACGAGCAGTACTTC | CASSQQREVGYEQYF
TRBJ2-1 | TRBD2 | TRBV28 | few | TGTGCCAGCAGGCTAGCGGGAGAGGTCAATGAGCAGTTCTTC | CASRLAGEVNEQFF
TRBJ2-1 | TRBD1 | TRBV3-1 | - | TGTGCCAGCAGCAGGGGCAGGGGGCGCCTGGGTGAGCAGTTCTTC | CASSRGRGRLGEQFF